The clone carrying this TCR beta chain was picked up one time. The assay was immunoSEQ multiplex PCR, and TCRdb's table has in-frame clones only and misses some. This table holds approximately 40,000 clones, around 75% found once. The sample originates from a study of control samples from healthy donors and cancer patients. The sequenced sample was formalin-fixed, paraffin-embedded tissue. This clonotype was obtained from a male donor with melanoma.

CDR3 loop: CASSLVGSVYEQYF. CDR3 coding DNA: TGTGCCAGCAGTTTAGTTGGGAGCGTCTACGAGCAGTACTTC. The V gene is TRBV28, the J gene TRBJ2-7, with a tentative D call TRBD2 (5 bases). V lost 2 bases, J lost 3 bases, and 11 bases lay in between. This CDR3 region has 14 residues. CDR1 and CDR2 from the germline V gene are MDHEN and SYDVKM. The full variable domain, completed using reference TRBV28 and TRBJ2-7, is DVKVTQSSRYLVKRTGEKVFLECVQDMDHENMFWYRQDPGLGLRLIYFSYDVKMKEKGDIPEGYSVSREKKERFSLILESASTNQTSMYLCASSLVGSVYEQYFGPGTRLTVT.